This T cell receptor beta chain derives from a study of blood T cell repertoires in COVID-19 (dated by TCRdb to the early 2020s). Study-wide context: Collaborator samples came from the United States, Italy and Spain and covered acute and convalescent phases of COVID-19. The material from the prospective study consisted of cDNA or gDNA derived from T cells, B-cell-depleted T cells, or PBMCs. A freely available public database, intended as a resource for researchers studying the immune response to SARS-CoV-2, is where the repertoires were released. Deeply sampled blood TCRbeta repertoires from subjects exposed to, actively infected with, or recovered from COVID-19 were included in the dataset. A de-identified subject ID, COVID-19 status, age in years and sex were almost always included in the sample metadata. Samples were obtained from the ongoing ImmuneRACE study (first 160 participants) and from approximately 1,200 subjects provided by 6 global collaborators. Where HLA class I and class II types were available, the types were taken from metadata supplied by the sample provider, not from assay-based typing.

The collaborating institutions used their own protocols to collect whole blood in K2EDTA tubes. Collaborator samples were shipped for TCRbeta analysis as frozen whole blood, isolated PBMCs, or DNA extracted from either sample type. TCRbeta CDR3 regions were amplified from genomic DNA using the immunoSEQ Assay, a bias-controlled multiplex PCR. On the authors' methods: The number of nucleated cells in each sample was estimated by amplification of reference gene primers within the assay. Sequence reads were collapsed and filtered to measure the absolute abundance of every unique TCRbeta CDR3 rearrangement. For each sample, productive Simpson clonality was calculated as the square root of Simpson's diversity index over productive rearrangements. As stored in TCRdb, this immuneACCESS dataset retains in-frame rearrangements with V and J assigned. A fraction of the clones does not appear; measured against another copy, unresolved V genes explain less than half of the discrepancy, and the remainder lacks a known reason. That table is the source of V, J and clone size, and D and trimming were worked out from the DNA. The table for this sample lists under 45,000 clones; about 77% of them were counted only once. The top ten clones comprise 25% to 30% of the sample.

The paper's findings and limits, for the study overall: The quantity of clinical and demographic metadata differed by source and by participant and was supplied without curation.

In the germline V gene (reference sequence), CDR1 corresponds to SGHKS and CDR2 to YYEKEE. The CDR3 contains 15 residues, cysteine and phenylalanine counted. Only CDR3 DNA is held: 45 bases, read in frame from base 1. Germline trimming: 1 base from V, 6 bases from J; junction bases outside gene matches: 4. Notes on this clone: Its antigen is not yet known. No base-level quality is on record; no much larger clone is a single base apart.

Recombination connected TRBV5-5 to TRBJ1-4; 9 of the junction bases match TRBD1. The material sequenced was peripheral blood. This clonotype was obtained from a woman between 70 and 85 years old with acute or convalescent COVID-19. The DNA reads TGTGCCAGCAGCTTGCAACAGGGGGCGGATGAAAAACTGTTTTTT. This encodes CASSLQQGADEKLFF.